These 21 T cell receptor beta chains came from one sample sequenced in a study of blood T cell repertoires in COVID-19. TCRdb keeps only in-frame clones here, not all; method: immunoSEQ multiplex PCR. This table holds 180,000 or so clones, 86% found once. The sequenced sample was peripheral blood. The receptors come from a man aged 60 to 75 with acute or convalescent COVID-19.

This clone has just one count. V usage is TRBV5-4 and J usage is TRBJ2-2; 9 bases line up with TRBD2. The CDR3 contains 17 residues. CDR1 is SGHNT, CDR2 YYREEE, per germline (reference sequence). The trim removed 1 base at V and 1 base at J, leaving 5 bases unmatched. The CDR3 reads CASSLLSGRRNTGELFF. The CDR3 DNA sequence: TGTGCCAGCAGCTTGCTCAGCGGGAGGCGGAACACCGGGGAGCTGTTTTTT.

This clone was counted only a few times. J is TRBJ2-2 and V is TRBV7-9, with 13 bases that match TRBD2. The CDR3 consists of 17 residues. Germline CDR1 reads SEHNR; CDR2 reads FQNEAQ (reference sequence). The CDR3 reads CALRKLAGGPVTGELFF. DNA of the CDR3: TGTGCTCTCCGAAAACTAGCGGGAGGGCCGGTCACCGGGGAGCTGTTTTTT.

The rearrangement uses TRBV19 and TRBJ1-2; the match to TRBD1 covers 7 bases. There are 15 residues in the CDR3. J gave up 3 bases and V 3 bases, and 7 bases lay outside the gene matches. Looked up from germline, CDR1 is LNHDA and CDR2 is SQIVND (reference sequence). CDR3 residues: CASSIGRGDYYGYTF. The CDR3 DNA sequence: TGTGCCAGTAGTATCGGCAGGGGGGACTACTATGGCTACACCTTC.

The genes are TRBV11-2 and TRBJ1-2; a possible D gene is TRBD1 (6 bases). This CDR3 is 13 amino acids long. The germline gives CDR1 SGHAT, CDR2 FQNNGV. V shed 5 bases and J shed 7 bases, with 14 bases lying between them. The CDR3 region is CASSPDRSVGYTF. The CDR3 DNA is TGTGCCAGCAGCCCCGACAGGAGCGTTGGCTACACCTTC.

This clone showed up just once. V usage is TRBV10-3 and J usage is TRBJ2-3, with TRBD2 matching 11 bases. Germline V gene data show CDR1 as ENHRY and CDR2 as SYGVKD. V gave up 2 bases and J gave up 4 bases; unmatched junction bases: 5. The CDR3 is made up of 16 amino acids. The DNA of the CDR3 is TGTGCCATCAGTGAGCTAGCGGGAGGCCACCCAGATACGCAGTATTTT. Translated, it gives CAISELAGGHPDTQYF.

The rearrangement joins TRBV7-9 to TRBJ2-7; weak D call: TRBD1 (5 bases). The V gene lost 5 bases and the J gene lost 6 bases, with 14 bases spanning the gap. The CDR3 contains 13 residues. Germline V CDR1 and CDR2: SEHNR, FQNEAQ (reference sequence). The CDR3 here is CASSRPAGFEQYF. CDR3 DNA sequence: TGTGCCAGCAGCCGACCTGCAGGGTTCGAGCAGTACTTC. Full variable domain (outside the CDR3, taken from reference TRBV7-9 and TRBJ2-7): DTGVSQNPRHKITKRGQNVTFRCDPISEHNRLYWYRQTLGQGPEFLTYFQNEAQLEKSRLLSDRFSAERPKGSFSTLEIQRTEQGDSAMYLCASSRPAGFEQYFGPGTRLTVT.

The chain joins TRBV28 to TRBJ1-1; possible D gene TRBD1, 5 bases. From germline, CDR1 is MDHEN and CDR2 SYDVKM. The CDR3 has 13 amino acids. V was trimmed by 2 bases and J by 1 base, leaving 5 bases between them. In nucleotides, the CDR3 is TGTGCCAGCAGTTTAACAGGGAACACTGAAGCTTTCTTT. It encodes CASSLTGNTEAFF.

Here the CDR3 reads CASSHGGTTDTQYF. CDR3 coding DNA: TGCGCCAGCTCTCACGGGGGGACCACAGATACGCAGTATTTT. V and J are TRBV5-1 and TRBJ2-3, with 7 positions matching TRBD2. Germline CDR1 is SGHRS and CDR2 is YFSETQ. The junction had 7 bases not matched to a gene; V was cut back by 7 bases and J by 2 bases. The CDR3 sequence is 14 residues long. Together with reference TRBV5-1 and TRBJ2-3, the CDR3 gives the full variable domain: KAGVTQTPRYLIKTRGQQVTLSCSPISGHRSVSWYQQTPGQGLQFLFEYFSETQRNKGNFPGRFSGRQFSNSRSEMNVSTLELGDSALYLCASSHGGTTDTQYFGPGTRLTVL.

This clone has just a few counts. The chain carries TRBV27 and TRBJ2-6; a weak D match, TRBD1 (6 bases). V lost 2 bases to trimming and J lost 1 base, with 15 bases between them. The CDR3 is 18 residues long. Germline CDR1 MNHEY, CDR2 SMNVEV (reference sequence). DNA of the CDR3: TGTGCCAGCAGTTTAACCCCCCAGGGGTTTTCTGGGGCCAACGTCCTGACTTTC. It translates to CASSLTPQGFSGANVLTF.

The chain couples TRBV11-2 to TRBJ2-3; the match to TRBD2 covers 13 bases. The germline V gene has CDR1 SGHAT and CDR2 FQNNGV. This CDR3 has 15 residues. V shed 7 bases and J 0 bases; nucleotides not matched to a gene: 1. In nucleotides, the CDR3 is TGTGCCAGCACACTAGCGGGAGGGAGCACAGATACGCAGTATTTT. Translating gives CASTLAGGSTDTQYF.

CDR3 residues: CASSSQGGSSADTQYF. The DNA of the CDR3 is TGTGCCAGCAGCTCCCAAGGCGGGAGTAGCGCAGATACGCAGTATTTT. This chain joins TRBV7-8 and TRBJ2-3, with 7 positions matching TRBD2. The CDR3 is made up of 16 amino acids. Germline CDR1 SGHVS, CDR2 FQNEAQ. With V trimmed by 4 bases and J by 4 bases, 11 bases remained unmatched.

This clone has only one observation. The rearrangement joins TRBV7-2 to TRBJ2-5; D may be TRBD2 (6 bases). The CDR3 totals 15 residues. Deletions cut 5 bases from V and 5 bases from J, with 18 bases between. Germline V gene sequence: CDR1 SGHTA, CDR2 FQGNSA. CDR3 residues: CASSPGGGWGETQYF. DNA for the CDR3: TGTGCCAGCAGCCCTGGTGGGGGGTGGGGCGAGACCCAGTACTTC.

CDR3 in amino acids: CATSRGGLGETQYF. The CDR3 DNA is TGTGCCACCAGCAGAGGGGGCCTCGGGGAGACCCAGTACTTC. The rearrangement links TRBV15 to TRBJ2-5, with D perhaps TRBD1 (5 bases). CDR3 length: 14 residues. CDR1 and CDR2 (germline): LNHNV, YYDKDF (reference sequence). Between the trimmed V and J ends, which lost 1 base and 5 bases, there was a span of 11 bases.

V is TRBV19 and J is TRBJ1-3; the D gene is possibly TRBD1 (5 bases). CDR1 and CDR2 (germline): LNHDA, SQIVND (reference sequence). CDR3 size: 13 residues. Deletions cut 10 bases from V and 4 bases from J, with 14 bases between. CDR3 in DNA: TGTGCCACCAGGACACAAAGGGGAAACACCATATATTTT. Translated: CATRTQRGNTIYF.

The rearrangement joins TRBV28 to TRBJ2-7; D possibly corresponds to TRBD1 (5 bases). V was shortened by 7 bases and J by 6 bases, with 22 bases between the two germline ends. CDR1 is MDHEN and CDR2 is SYDVKM in the germline V gene. The CDR3 sequence is 15 residues long. The CDR3 DNA is TGTGCCAGCACCCCTCTCAGGGCAGTTCCCCTCGAGCAGTACTTC. It yields the protein CASTPLRAVPLEQYF.

The V call is TRBV9, the J call TRBJ2-1, with D possibly matching TRBD2 (6 bases). The germline V gene has CDR1 SGDLS and CDR2 YYNGEE. Trimming removed 3 bases from V and 1 base from J, with 11 bases in between. The CDR3 is 15 residues long. As DNA, the CDR3 is TGTGCCAGCAGCGAAACGGAGGGGTCCTACAATGAGCAGTTCTTC. As protein: CASSETEGSYNEQFF.

This chain uses TRBV28 with TRBJ1-1; D is ambiguous. The germline CDR1 and CDR2 sequences are MDHEN and SYDVKM. This CDR3 spans 16 amino acids. Trimming removed 6 bases from V and 2 bases from J, with 19 bases in between. CDR3: CASRESFRMLNTEAFF. CDR3 nucleotides: TGTGCCAGCAGGGAATCCTTCAGGATGCTTAACACTGAAGCTTTCTTT.

J is TRBJ2-1 and V is TRBV2; TRBD2 might be the D (5 bases). Germline CDR1 and CDR2: SNHLY and FYNNEI. V was cut by 7 bases and J by 3 bases, with 10 bases left in between. The CDR3 is 13 residues long. The CDR3 loop is CASTLEGYNEQFF. Written as DNA, the CDR3 is TGTGCCAGCACCCTCGAGGGCTACAATGAGCAGTTCTTC.

The rearrangement uses TRBV13 and TRBJ2-1; D possibly corresponds to TRBD2 (6 bases). The CDR3 sequence is 15 residues long. Germline-derived CDR1 and CDR2 are PRHDT and FYEKMQ (reference sequence). Trimming removed 0 bases at V and 9 bases at J, with 15 bases between. The CDR3: CASSLGRGGESEQFF. CDR3 in DNA: TGTGCCAGCAGCTTAGGGCGGGGAGGAGAAAGTGAGCAGTTCTTC.

The rearrangement uses TRBV5-1 and TRBJ1-2, with a weak D call TRBD1 (5 bases). CDR3 length: 14 residues. The germline gives CDR1 SGHRS, CDR2 YFSETQ. Trimming shortened V by 1 base and J by 5 bases, and 12 bases separated the two germline ends. CDR3 sequence reads: CASSLQTGEYGYTF. The CDR3 DNA reads TGCGCCAGCAGCTTGCAAACAGGAGAGTATGGCTACACCTTC. Drawing the rest from reference TRBV5-1 and TRBJ1-2, the complete variable domain is KAGVTQTPRYLIKTRGQQVTLSCSPISGHRSVSWYQQTPGQGLQFLFEYFSETQRNKGNFPGRFSGRQFSNSRSEMNVSTLELGDSALYLCASSLQTGEYGYTFGSGTRLTVV.

The rearrangement links TRBV7-6 to TRBJ1-4; 7 nucleotides match TRBD1. The CDR3 consists of 21 residues. V was clipped by 5 bases and J by 0 bases; unmatched bases: 21. Germline V gene sequence: CDR1 SGHVS, CDR2 FNYEAQ. In DNA form, the CDR3 reads TGTGCCAGCAGCCCCGAATTAATATCACGGGGGACAGTTGCAACTAATGAAAAACTGTTTTTT. This sequence encodes CASSPELISRGTVATNEKLFF.